The 11 T cell receptor beta chains below come from one sample, sequenced in a study of Graves' ophthalmopathy and Graves' hyperthyroidism. Amplifying from RNA transcripts, the study obtained TCR beta CDR3 regions. Following a first-round RT-PCR that used HTBI primers, a second-round multiplex PCR was carried out. Each CDR3 protein is one row after TCRdb ran MiXCR on the multiplex PCR reads. The data hold fewer than 350,000 distinct CDR3 sequences, with about 17% observed a single time. Source material: peripheral blood. The source of these receptors is an adult man with Graves' ophthalmopathy.

Ten or more counts support this clonotype. The chain is built from TRBV6-5 and TRBJ2-5; no firm D call. This CDR3 spans 18 amino acids. The germline V gene has CDR1 MNHEY and CDR2 SVGAGI. The V end lost 5 bases, the J end lost 2 bases, and 24 bases lay between the germline ends. The CDR3 coding sequence is TGTGCCAGCAGTCCCGGGCTAACAACCCTCACACTACAAGAGACCCAGTACTTC. Its protein is CASSPGLTTLTLQETQYF.

This clonotype was counted many times. V is TRBV30 and J is TRBJ1-6; D gene unclear. Trimming left V 1 base short and J 7 bases short, with 14 bases between. Germline CDR1 and CDR2: GTSNPN and SVGIG (reference sequence). The CDR3 consists of 15 residues. CDR3 sequence (DNA): TGTGCCTGGAGTGCACCCTATTCGGTGAATTCACCCCTCCACTTT. It specifies CAWSAPYSVNSPLHF.

The J gene is TRBJ2-7, the V gene TRBV6-1, with TRBD2 matching over 7 bases. Losses at the gene ends were 1 base for V and 0 bases for J; bases not matched to a gene: 3. This CDR3 spans 15 amino acids. In germline, CDR1 is MNHNS, CDR2 SASEGT. The CDR3 DNA is TGTGCCAGCAGTGAAGAAACTAGCGACTCCTACGAGCAGTACTTC. Translation gives CASSEETSDSYEQYF.

At least ten counts were recorded for this clonotype. This chain uses TRBV11-2 with TRBJ2-7; tentative D call: TRBD1 (5 bases). V was cut by 5 bases and J by 3 bases, with 17 bases left in between. Looked up from germline, CDR1 is SGHAT and CDR2 is FQNNGV. The CDR3 is made up of 15 amino acids. The DNA for the CDR3 is TGTGCCAGCAGCCAAAGGACAAAGGCAGTCTACGAGCAGTACTTC. Protein: CASSQRTKAVYEQYF. Full variable domain (rest looked up from reference TRBV11-2 and TRBJ2-7): EAGVAQSPRYKIIEKRQSVAFWCNPISGHATLYWYQQILGQGPKLLIQFQNNGVVDDSQLPKDRFSAERLKGVDSTLKIQPAKLEDSAVYLCASSQRTKAVYEQYFGPGTRLTVT.

The table lists this clonotype with many counts. The V gene is TRBV5-1, the J gene TRBJ2-7; 7 nucleotides agree with TRBD1. CDR1 and CDR2 (germline): SGHRS, YFSETQ. J was trimmed by 3 bases and V by 3 bases; bases with no gene match: 6. The CDR3 is 14 residues long. The CDR3 DNA sequence: TGCGCCAGCAGCTCGGGGACAGTTGACTACGAGCAGTACTTC. Its protein product is CASSSGTVDYEQYF.

The V call is TRBV7-8, the J call TRBJ2-7, with D unresolved. Germline V gene data show CDR1 as SGHVS and CDR2 as FQNEAQ. V was shortened by 2 bases and J by 2 bases, with 13 bases between the two germline ends. CDR3 size: 15 residues. In DNA form, the CDR3 reads TGTGCCAGCAGCTTAAGCAGATTCTCAACCTACGAGCAGTACTTC. This codes for CASSLSRFSTYEQYF.

This clonotype was seen ten or more times. This chain links TRBV7-8 with TRBJ2-7; D call uncertain. Trimming cost V 1 base and J 9 bases, with 7 bases left between them. Germline assignment: CDR1 SGHVS and CDR2 FQNEAQ. The CDR3 sequence is 11 residues long. In DNA form, the CDR3 reads TGTGCCAGCAGCTTAGGTCGCGGGCAGTACTTC. Protein product: CASSLGRGQYF.

This clonotype was observed a few times. This chain connects TRBV6-1 to TRBJ2-7, with D maybe TRBD1 (5 bases). CDR1 is MNHNS, CDR2 SASEGT, per germline. This CDR3 has 13 amino acids. Trimming removed 11 bases from V and 7 bases from J, with 21 bases in between. CDR3 coding DNA: TGTGCCGGAAACCAAGGGCAGGGTGAGGAGCAGTACTTC. This sequence encodes CAGNQGQGEEQYF.

This clonotype was seen at least ten times. This chain joins TRBV29-1 and TRBJ2-7; 11 bases align to TRBD1. The CDR3 spans 13 residues. Unmatched junction bases numbered 10, after V lost 6 bases and J lost 9 bases. Germline CDR1 SQVTM, CDR2 ANQGSEA. The CDR3 loop reads CSVSGQGEKGQYF. In DNA form, the CDR3 reads TGCAGCGTGTCGGGACAGGGGGAAAAAGGGCAGTACTTC.

There are many counts of this clonotype. V is TRBV25-1 and J is TRBJ2-7; 9 nucleotides align to TRBD1. The germline gives CDR1 MGHDK, CDR2 SYGVNS. The CDR3 spans 16 residues. Unmatched junction bases numbered 11, after V lost 5 bases and J lost 3 bases. The CDR3 DNA reads as TGTGCCAGCAGTTCTATCGGGACAGGGACTTACTACGAGCAGTACTTC. The encoded protein is CASSSIGTGTYYEQYF.

This clonotype appeared a single time. A read error may explain this, as a much larger clone is one base away. This chain joins TRBV19 and TRBJ1-1; D remains ambiguous. Germline lookup yields CDR1 LNHDA and CDR2 SQIVND (reference sequence). This CDR3 is 15 amino acids long. The V end lost 4 bases, the J end lost 8 bases, and 20 bases lay between the germline ends. CDR3 DNA sequence: TGTGCCAGTAGTAGGGGAGGGTCCTCTATATCCGAAGCTTTCTTT. It yields the protein CASSRGGSSISEAFF.